This is a list of T cell receptor beta chains from one sample in a study of beta chain features in type 1 diabetes. Clones were sequenced by immunoSEQ multiplex PCR, and TCRdb holds only the in-frame ones, with some missing. In the table there are over 500,000 clones, 15% to 18% of which are singletons. Source material: naive CD4+ T cells from blood. Receptors were obtained from a man between 18 and 29 years old in good health. Both conserved end residues are part of each CDR3. The order of the fields is clone size, D gene, V gene, J gene, CDR3 DNA, CDR3 protein. The D gene is left open where the match is weak. Clone sizes are given selectively: once, few, many, or a class where the clone is expanded.

>few|-|TRBV29-1|TRBJ1-1
TGCAGCGTTGATATGGTGGGTGAAGCTTTCTTT
CSVDMVGEAFF
>-|-|TRBV5-6|TRBJ1-1
TGTGCCAGCAGCTTGGTTTCTCAGTCAGCTTTCTTT
CASSLVSQSAFF
>-|-|TRBV21-1|TRBJ2-5
TGTGCCAGCAGCAAACGACAGGGGGCACAGTACTTC
CASSKRQGAQYF
>-|TRBD1|TRBV7-2|TRBJ1-3
TGTGCCAGCAGCGGGGAGGGACAGGGGTTATTCTCTGGAAACACCATATATTTT
CASSGEGQGLFSGNTIYF
>few|-|TRBV7-2|TRBJ1-2
TGTGCCAGCAGATCCGGAGAAAACTATGGCTACACCTTC
CASRSGENYGYTF
>-|TRBD1|TRBV6-1|TRBJ2-7
TGTGCCAGCAGTGCACCGGGACAGGGCTACGAGCAGTACTTC
CASSAPGQGYEQYF
>few|-|TRBV5-1|TRBJ2-3
TGCGCCAGCAGCTTTAGTCGGCAAGGGGCAGATACGCAGTATTTT
CASSFSRQGADTQYF
>few|-|TRBV11-2|TRBJ2-3
TGTGCCTCCTCCCCGTTGGATACGCAGTATTTT
CASSPLDTQYF
>-|-|TRBV6-5|TRBJ2-3
TGTGCCAGCAGAACCGGGACTTTCACAGATACGCAGTATTTT
CASRTGTFTDTQYF
>few|-|TRBV4-3|TRBJ2-4
TGCGCCAGCAGCCAAGATCTGCAGATGGACATTCAGTACTTC
CASSQDLQMDIQYF
>-|-|TRBV11-2|TRBJ2-5
TGTGCCAGCAGCTTAGCTTTCCGGACTATCGGTTTGGAGACCCAGTACTTC
CASSLAFRTIGLETQYF
>-|-|TRBV18|TRBJ2-2
TGTGCCAGCTCAGCCCTAGACACCTGGACCGGGGAGCTGTTTTTT
CASSALDTWTGELFF
>-|-|TRBV11-2|TRBJ2-7
TGTGCCAGCAGCTTATCCTCACAGTCTGTACAGCAGTACTTC
CASSLSSQSVQQYF
>-|-|TRBV7-3|TRBJ2-5
TGTGCCAGCAGCTCGGAAGCCCAAGAGACCCAGTACTTC
CASSSEAQETQYF
>-|-|TRBV7-2|TRBJ1-2
TGTGCCAGCAGCTTAGAGGTGGGGCGAGGCTACACCTTC
CASSLEVGRGYTF
>-|TRBD2|TRBV7-2|TRBJ2-3
TGTGCCAGCAGCTTAGCTGCGGGAGTCCGGGATACGCAGTATTTT
CASSLAAGVRDTQYF
>few|TRBD1|TRBV7-2|TRBJ2-1
TGTGCCAGCAGCTATTCAGGACAGGGGTCCAATGAGCAGTTCTTC
CASSYSGQGSNEQFF
>-|-|TRBV21-1|TRBJ1-1
TGTGCCAGCAGCAGTTGGGACAGGGTAATATCTCTCGAAGCTTTCTTT
CASSSWDRVISLEAFF
>few|-|TRBV7-2|TRBJ1-1
TGTGCCAGCAGCTTAGCGCGTAATGAAGCTTTCTTT
CASSLARNEAFF
>few|-|TRBV5-4|TRBJ1-1
TGTGCCAGCAGCTTTTCTCGAAACACTGAAGCTTTCTTT
CASSFSRNTEAFF
>-|-|TRBV9|TRBJ2-7
TGTGCCAGCAGCGTTTCGACGGCGGCCTACGGGCAGTACTTC
CASSVSTAAYGQYF
>-|TRBD1|TRBV2|TRBJ1-5
TGTGCCAGCAGGACAGGGATTTTGCAGCCCCAGCATTTT
CASRTGILQPQHF
>few|-|TRBV19|TRBJ1-1
TGTGCCAGTACGGAGGGGCGCACTGAAGCTTTCTTT
CASTEGRTEAFF
>few|-|TRBV7-2|TRBJ2-7
TGTGCCAGCAGCCCCCCGTCGAGGAGCTACGAGCAGTACTTC
CASSPPSRSYEQYF
>-|-|TRBV5-6|TRBJ2-7
TGTGCCAGCAGCCTCGCGGGCGGGGCCGAGCAGTACTTC
CASSLAGGAEQYF
>-|TRBD1|TRBV4-1|TRBJ2-7
TGCGCCAGCGGGAGACCGGGACAGGGGGACTACGAGCAGTACTTC
CASGRPGQGDYEQYF
>few|-|TRBV11-1|TRBJ2-7
TGTGCCAGCAGCGCCAACCGGGACGGCGAGCAGTACTTC
CASSANRDGEQYF
>few|TRBD1|TRBV19|TRBJ2-2
TGTGCCAGTAGTATACCCACAGGGGGCGGCACCGGGGAGCTGTTTTTT
CASSIPTGGGTGELFF
>few|-|TRBV25-1|TRBJ2-7
TGTGCCAGCAGTGAACATCCACAAGGGACCGTTTACTTC
CASSEHPQGTVYF
>-|-|TRBV11-2|TRBJ1-3
TGTGCCAGCAGCTTATCGGGAGCTGGAAACACCATATATTTT
CASSLSGAGNTIYF
>-|-|TRBV25-1|TRBJ2-7
TGTGCCAGCAGTGAGGGGGGGCCCTACGAGCAGTACTTC
CASSEGGPYEQYF
>-|-|TRBV6-6|TRBJ1-6
TGTGCCAGCAGAAACAGGGAGAGCTCCTATAATTCACCCCTCCACTTT
CASRNRESSYNSPLHF
>-|-|TRBV18|TRBJ1-1
TGTGCCAGCTCACCCGTCAACACCAACACTGAAGCTTTCTTT
CASSPVNTNTEAFF
>-|-|TRBV23-1|TRBJ1-1
TGCGCCAGCAGTCAATCGCGGTGGAACACTGAAGCTTTCTTT
CASSQSRWNTEAFF
>few|-|TRBV7-3|TRBJ2-5
TGTGCCAGCAGCTTAAAAGTGGTTGGGACACAAGAGACCCAGTACTTC
CASSLKVVGTQETQYF
>few|-|TRBV7-2|TRBJ2-7
TGTGCCAGCAGCTTGTATGGATTCTACGAGCAGTACTTC
CASSLYGFYEQYF
>few|-|TRBV4-3|TRBJ2-7
TGCGCCAGCAGCCGGAGCGGTTTACAGAGCTCCTACGAGCAGTACTTC
CASSRSGLQSSYEQYF
>-|-|TRBV10-3|TRBJ2-5
TGTGCCATCAGTGGGGGCAGTCAAGAGACCCAGTACTTC
CAISGGSQETQYF
>many|-|TRBV10-3|TRBJ1-6
TGTGCCATCAGTGAGTCGAGCAGCTATAATTCACCCCTCCACTTT
CAISESSSYNSPLHF
>-|-|TRBV5-1|TRBJ2-4
TGCGCCAGCAGCTTGGAGGGGTGGAGAACCAAAAACATTCAGTACTTC
CASSLEGWRTKNIQYF
>few|-|TRBV25-1|TRBJ1-3
TGTGCCAGCAGTGAGGGCGGAAACACCATATATTTT
CASSEGGNTIYF
>few|-|TRBV18|TRBJ2-3
TGTGCCAGCTCATCGCTTGGGGGCCTGGGAGCAGATACGCAGTATTTT
CASSSLGGLGADTQYF
>few|-|TRBV5-1|TRBJ2-2
TGCGCCAGCAGCTTGGCCCAGCGGCGAACCGGGGAGCTGTTTTTT
CASSLAQRRTGELFF
>-|-|TRBV5-1|TRBJ2-1
TGCGCCAGCAGCCCCGGACTGAGTTCCTACAATGAGCAGTTCTTC
CASSPGLSSYNEQFF
>-|-|TRBV27|TRBJ1-3
TGTGCCAGCAGTTCGGACCGACGCTCTGGAAACACCATATATTTT
CASSSDRRSGNTIYF
>-|-|TRBV28|TRBJ2-4
TGTGCCAGCAGTCCAGACGGGGAGCGGGCCGTGATACTAGCCAAAAACATTCAGTACTTC
CASSPDGERAVILAKNIQYF
>few|-|TRBV18|TRBJ2-6
TGTGCCAGCTCAGTAATGACAGGATCGGCTGGGGCCAACGTCCTGACTTTC
CASSVMTGSAGANVLTF
>few|-|TRBV5-1|TRBJ2-2
TGCGCCAGCAGCCGTCCGTACAGGGATAACACCGGGGAGCTGTTTTTT
CASSRPYRDNTGELFF
>few|-|TRBV20-1|TRBJ2-2
TGCAGTGCCAGCGCGGGGAAGCTGTTTTTT
CSASAGKLFF
>-|TRBD1|TRBV4-2|TRBJ2-4
TGTGCCAGCAGCCAAGAACACCGGGACAGGATTTTTAAAGCCAAAAACATTCAGTACTTC
CASSQEHRDRIFKAKNIQYF
>-|-|TRBV28|TRBJ2-7
TGTGCCAGCAGGACCTCCAGGGTGGTAACCTACGAGCAGTACTTC
CASRTSRVVTYEQYF
>-|-|TRBV7-9|TRBJ1-2
TGTGCCAGCAGCTTAAACACGGGAATAGGCGGCTACACCTTC
CASSLNTGIGGYTF
>-|-|TRBV6-5|TRBJ1-5
TGTGCCAGCAGTTATGGCCGGGACTATAATCAGCCCCAGCATTTT
CASSYGRDYNQPQHF
>-|-|TRBV27|TRBJ1-5
TGTGCCAGCAGTTCCGTGAGGGGCAATCAGCCCCAGCATTTT
CASSSVRGNQPQHF
>-|-|TRBV6-5|TRBJ1-1
TGTGCCAGCAGTTACAGAATGAACACTGAAGCTTTCTTT
CASSYRMNTEAFF
>-|TRBD2|TRBV14|TRBJ2-1
TGTGCCAGCAGCGGAGAGGGGCGGGAGGCTTACCCTTACAATGAGCAGTTCTTC
CASSGEGREAYPYNEQFF